The 28 T cell receptor beta chains in this list originate from one sample, sequenced in a study of neurological immune-mediated disorders. In TCRdb, the 5' RACE reads were re-called with MiXCR into one record per CDR3 protein. In the table there are 70,000 to 90,000 distinct CDR3 sequences, around 4.6% of which are singletons. Sequencing used PBMCs. Every receptor here comes from a young woman with multiple sclerosis.

This clonotype was seen repeatedly, ten times or more. In nucleotides, the CDR3 is TGCGCCAGCAGCTTGGAGGACGGTTCTAGCACAGATACGCAGTATTTT. It codes for CASSLEDGSSTDTQYF. V gene TRBV5-1 combines with J gene TRBJ2-3; D uncertain. The CDR3 has 16 amino acids. Looked up from germline, CDR1 is SGHRS and CDR2 is YFSETQ. Between the trimmed V and J ends, which lost 0 bases and 0 bases, there was a span of 11 bases.

In its sample, this clonotype was seen many times. V usage is TRBV20-1 and J usage is TRBJ2-7; D uncertain. V shed 5 bases and J shed 7 bases, with 15 bases lying between them. The CDR3 spans 12 residues. The V gene's germline CDR1 is DFQATT and CDR2 SNEGSKA (reference sequence). CDR3 loop: CSARPLGSEQYF. The DNA of the CDR3 is TGCAGTGCTCGTCCACTGGGGTCGGAGCAGTACTTC.

The table lists this clonotype with a few counts. The chain combines TRBV5-1 with TRBJ2-1; 8 positions agree with TRBD2. Germline lookup yields CDR1 SGHRS and CDR2 YFSETQ. The CDR3 runs 14 residues. V lost 4 bases and J lost 9; bases outside the gene matches: 9. CDR3 region: CASSLGGVLSEQFF. CDR3 DNA: TGCGCCAGCAGCCTCGGGGGGGTTCTCAGTGAGCAGTTCTTC. Complete variable domain (other parts from reference TRBV5-1 and TRBJ2-1): KAGVTQTPRYLIKTRGQQVTLSCSPISGHRSVSWYQQTPGQGLQFLFEYFSETQRNKGNFPGRFSGRQFSNSRSEMNVSTLELGDSALYLCASSLGGVLSEQFFGPGTRLTVL.

There are many counts of this clonotype. The rearrangement joins TRBV5-1 to TRBJ2-2; TRBD2 matches 10 bases. There are 15 residues in the CDR3. CDR1 is SGHRS and CDR2 is YFSETQ in the germline V gene. Unmatched junction bases numbered 1, after V lost 4 bases and J lost 1 base. CDR3 bases: TGCGCCAGCAGCCGGACTAGCGGGAACACCGGGGAGCTGTTTTTT. This translates into CASSRTSGNTGELFF. The full variable domain, its missing parts supplied by reference TRBV5-1 and TRBJ2-2, is KAGVTQTPRYLIKTRGQQVTLSCSPISGHRSVSWYQQTPGQGLQFLFEYFSETQRNKGNFPGRFSGRQFSNSRSEMNVSTLELGDSALYLCASSRTSGNTGELFFGEGSRLTVL.

This clonotype was seen ten or more times. This sequence joins TRBV20-1 and TRBJ2-1, with 9 bases matching TRBD1. J gave up 10 bases and V 3 bases, and 7 bases lay outside the gene matches. CDR3 length equals 13 residues. Per the germline V gene, CDR1 is DFQATT and CDR2 is SNEGSKA (reference sequence). In DNA form, the CDR3 reads TGCAGTGCTAGGTCGGGACAGGGAGAAGAGCAGTTCTTC. This gives the protein CSARSGQGEEQFF.

This clonotype was detected ten times or more. This sequence joins TRBV20-1 and TRBJ2-7; 7 bases match TRBD2. Germline V lookup: CDR1 DFQATT, CDR2 SNEGSKA (reference sequence). V gave up 1 base and J gave up 7 bases; unmatched junction bases: 16. CDR3 length: 16 amino acids. The CDR3 sequence: CSARGPSGRLTEEQYF. The CDR3 coding sequence is TGCAGTGCTAGAGGCCCTAGCGGACGGCTAACGGAGGAGCAGTACTTC.

In its sample, this clonotype was seen many times. The chain carries TRBV24-1 and TRBJ2-5; 10 bases map to TRBD1. In germline, CDR1 is KGHDR, CDR2 SFDVKD. V lost 4 bases to trimming and J lost 1 base; unmatched junction nucleotides: 5. This CDR3 is built from 16 residues. The CDR3 nucleotides are TGTGCCACCAGTGAAACCGGGACAGGGGCCCAAGAGACCCAGTACTTC. It translates to CATSETGTGAQETQYF.

This clonotype was counted ten times or more. The chain uses TRBV14 and TRBJ1-3, with D unclear. Trimming took 1 base from V and 0 from J, leaving 10 bases between them. Germline lookup yields CDR1 SGHDN and CDR2 FVKESK. This CDR3 is built from 16 residues. The CDR3: CASSQVVGSSGNTIYF. For the CDR3, the DNA is TGTGCCAGCAGCCAAGTTGTTGGGAGCTCTGGAAACACCATATATTTT. Supplemented by reference TRBV14 and TRBJ1-3, the full variable domain reads EAGVTQFPSHSVIEKGQTVTLRCDPISGHDNLYWYRRVMGKEIKFLLHFVKESKQDESGMPNNRFLAERTGGTYSTLKVQPAELEDSGVYFCASSQVVGSSGNTIYFGEGSWLTVV.

This clonotype was detected ten times or more. The chain employs TRBV20-1 and TRBJ1-4; D is undetermined. CDR3 length equals 13 residues. Germline V lookup: CDR1 DFQATT, CDR2 SNEGSKA (reference sequence). Trimming took off 4 bases at V and 5 bases at J, with 11 bases between the two ends. CDR3 coding DNA: TGCAGTGCTAAGGGATGGGAAAATGAAAAACTGTTTTTT. Amino acids: CSAKGWENEKLFF.

A few counts support this clonotype. The chain combines TRBV6-1 with TRBJ2-2; TRBD2 aligns across 10 bases. This CDR3 has 16 amino acids. Trimming at V came to 2 bases and at J to 7 bases, leaving 7 bases not matched to a gene. CDR1 MNHNS and CDR2 SASEGT come from the germline V gene. CDR3 DNA: TGTGCCAGCAGTGAACTAGCGGGAGCGTTTGGCGGGGAGCTGTTTTTT. Encoded protein: CASSELAGAFGGELFF.

The V and J genes are TRBV20-1 and TRBJ2-7, with D hard to call. The CDR3 has 13 amino acids. Germline CDR1 and CDR2: DFQATT and SNEGSKA (reference sequence). Trimming left V 6 bases short and J 3 bases short, with 15 bases between. DNA of the CDR3: TGCAGTGCACCCGAAAGGGAATACTACGAGCAGTACTTC. This translates into CSAPEREYYEQYF.

This clonotype was observed at least ten times. The chain joins TRBV7-2 to TRBJ2-7, with unresolved D. The CDR3 extends over 14 amino acids. Trimming shortened V by 3 bases and J by 3 bases, and 12 bases separated the two germline ends. CDR1 and CDR2 (germline): SGHTA, FQGNSA. As DNA, the CDR3 is TGTGCCAGCAGCTTGGGTCCAGGAATCTACGAGCAGTACTTC. Encoded protein: CASSLGPGIYEQYF.

In this sample, this clonotype turned up many times. The chain couples TRBV3-1 to TRBJ2-3; D is uncertain. V gave up 1 base and J gave up 0 bases, with 5 bases separating them. This CDR3 region has 14 residues. Germline CDR1 reads LGHDT; CDR2 reads YNNKEL (reference sequence). The CDR3 here is CASSQADSTDTQYF. Written as DNA, the CDR3 is TGTGCCAGCAGCCAAGCGGATAGCACAGATACGCAGTATTTT.

This clonotype was recorded many times. The rearrangement joins TRBV7-2 to TRBJ2-3, with D hard to call. From germline, CDR1 is SGHTA and CDR2 FQGNSA. The CDR3 runs 15 residues. The V end was cut by 6 bases, the J end by 2 bases, with 15 bases between. CDR3 DNA: TGTGCCAGCAGGACACACAACCGATTCACAGATACGCAGTATTTT. As protein: CASRTHNRFTDTQYF.

This chain joins TRBV24-1 and TRBJ2-3, with D hard to call. The V and J ends lost 6 bases and 2 bases respectively, with 11 bases between them. CDR3 length: 14 amino acids. Per the germline V gene, CDR1 is KGHDR and CDR2 is SFDVKD. Here the CDR3 DNA reads TGTGCCACCAGTTTCGGCCACATCACAGATACGCAGTATTTT. Protein sequence: CATSFGHITDTQYF.

At least ten counts were recorded for this clonotype. This sequence joins TRBV5-1 and TRBJ2-3; D unclear. V dropped 0 bases and J dropped 0 bases, with 8 bases sitting between them. The CDR3 spans 15 residues. Germline assignment: CDR1 SGHRS and CDR2 YFSETQ. CDR3 in DNA: TGCGCCAGCAGCTTGGCAACGAGGAGCACAGATACGCAGTATTTT. Protein: CASSLATRSTDTQYF.

This clonotype was recorded at least ten times. The rearrangement links TRBV20-1 to TRBJ1-3, with a weak D call TRBD1 (6 bases). V was cut by 5 bases and J by 0 bases, with 11 bases left in between. CDR1 is DFQATT, CDR2 SNEGSKA, per germline (reference sequence). This CDR3 has 14 residues. The CDR3, as DNA: TGCAGTGCTTTCGACAGGAACTCTGGAAACACCATATATTTT. Its protein product is CSAFDRNSGNTIYF.

The V gene is TRBV5-1, the J gene TRBJ2-7, with 9 bases that match TRBD1. This CDR3 spans 12 amino acids. Germline V CDR1 and CDR2: SGHRS, YFSETQ. Trimming removed 4 bases from V and 7 bases from J; junction bases left unmatched: 3. In DNA form, the CDR3 reads TGCGCCAGCAGCCCCGACAGGGGGGAGCAGTACGTC. Translated, it gives CASSPDRGEQYV.

The table lists this clonotype with many counts. This chain joins TRBV3-1 and TRBJ2-7, with D perhaps assigned TRBD1 or TRBD2 (6 bases each). Per germline, CDR1 LGHDT and CDR2 YNNKEL (reference sequence). The CDR3 is 15 residues long. The V and J ends lost 2 bases and 1 base respectively, with 12 bases between them. This chain's CDR3 is CASSQPGGLSYEQYF. DNA for the CDR3: TGTGCCAGCAGCCAACCCGGGGGCTTATCCTACGAGCAGTACTTC.

The table lists this clonotype with many counts. This chain joins TRBV18 and TRBJ1-4; TRBD1 matches at 10 bases. V lost 1 base and J lost 3; bases outside the gene matches: 2. This CDR3 spans 16 amino acids. Germline-derived CDR1 and CDR2 are KGHSH and LQKENI. CDR3: CASSPRQGASNEKLFF. The CDR3 region has the DNA TGTGCCAGCTCACCACGACAGGGGGCTTCTAATGAAAAACTGTTTTTT.

This clonotype occurred many times. The chain links TRBV5-1 to TRBJ2-7, with D possibly being TRBD1 or TRBD2 (5 bases each). Germline CDR1 reads SGHRS; CDR2 reads YFSETQ. The CDR3 has 14 amino acids. Between the trimmed V and J ends, which lost 1 base and 3 bases, there was a span of 11 bases. The CDR3 protein is CASSLPGRIYEQYF. CDR3 nucleotide sequence: TGCGCCAGCAGCTTGCCGGGACGGATCTACGAGCAGTACTTC.

This clonotype was observed at least ten times. The chain uses TRBV27 and TRBJ2-2; 9 nucleotides agree with TRBD1. The CDR3 spans 18 residues. Trimming cost V 1 base and J 4 bases; bases outside gene matches: 10. Germline CDR1 MNHEY, CDR2 SMNVEV (reference sequence). CDR3 loop: CASSLFPGQGGATGELFF. The CDR3 DNA reads as TGTGCCAGCAGTTTATTTCCGGGACAGGGTGGGGCCACCGGGGAGCTGTTTTTT.

This clonotype came up many times. The chain has TRBV4-1 and TRBJ2-1; 13 nucleotides match TRBD2. Germline-derived CDR1 and CDR2 are MGHRA and YSYEKL. The CDR3 loop spans 17 amino acids. V shed 0 bases and J 6 bases; nucleotides not matched to a gene: 5. The CDR3 spells CASSQEGGLAGTNEQFF. In DNA, the CDR3 is TGCGCCAGCAGCCAAGAGGGGGGACTAGCGGGGACCAATGAGCAGTTCTTC.

The rearrangement links TRBV7-9 to TRBJ1-2, with D possibly TRBD1 on 5 matching bases. The length of the CDR3 is 15 residues. Trimming pared 1 base from V and 4 bases from J, leaving 13 bases between. Germline CDR1 reads SEHNR; CDR2 reads FQNEAQ (reference sequence). CDR3 sequence reads: CASSLGGSELYGYTF. The CDR3 region has the DNA TGTGCCAGCAGCTTAGGGGGCAGCGAACTCTATGGCTACACCTTC. The full variable domain, in which reference TRBV7-9 and TRBJ1-2 provide the parts outside the CDR3, is DTGVSQNPRHKITKRGQNVTFRCDPISEHNRLYWYRQTLGQGPEFLTYFQNEAQLEKSRLLSDRFSAERPKGSFSTLEIQRTEQGDSAMYLCASSLGGSELYGYTFGSGTRLTVV.

CDR3 sequence: CASRHGPTSGDTQYF. The CDR3, as DNA: TGTGCCAGCAGACACGGGCCGACTAGCGGGGATACGCAGTATTTT. The rearrangement joins TRBV11-2 to TRBJ2-3; TRBD2 matches at 10 bases. V was clipped by 6 bases and J by 6 bases; unmatched bases: 9. The CDR3 is 15 residues long. Germline CDR1 reads SGHAT; CDR2 reads FQNNGV.

This clonotype was detected many times. V usage is TRBV2 and J usage is TRBJ2-7; tentative D call: TRBD2 (5 bases). Trimming stripped 4 bases from V and 2 bases from J, with 15 bases between. This CDR3 contains 15 residues. The V gene's germline CDR1 is SNHLY and CDR2 FYNNEI. CDR3 nucleotides: TGTGCCAGCAGTGGAGGAGAGGGCAGCGCCTACGAGCAGTACTTC. Amino acid sequence: CASSGGEGSAYEQYF. The whole variable domain, filled in from reference TRBV2 and TRBJ2-7, reads EPEVTQTPSHQVTQMGQEVILRCVPISNHLYFYWYRQILGQKVEFLVSFYNNEISEKSEIFDDQFSVERPDGSNFTLKIRSTKLEDSAMYFCASSGGEGSAYEQYFGPGTRLTVT.

This clonotype was recorded at least ten times. The genes are TRBV7-9 and TRBJ2-2, with D uncertain. The CDR3 totals 12 residues. CDR1 is SEHNR and CDR2 is FQNEAQ in the germline V gene (reference sequence). The ends were cut back, 3 bases at V and 8 bases at J, with 7 bases in the middle. The CDR3 region is CASSFTPGELFF. As DNA, the CDR3 is TGTGCCAGCAGCTTCACCCCAGGGGAGCTGTTTTTT. Full variable domain (rest looked up from reference TRBV7-9 and TRBJ2-2): DTGVSQNPRHKITKRGQNVTFRCDPISEHNRLYWYRQTLGQGPEFLTYFQNEAQLEKSRLLSDRFSAERPKGSFSTLEIQRTEQGDSAMYLCASSFTPGELFFGEGSRLTVL.

The sample holds many counts of this clonotype. V usage is TRBV20-1 and J usage is TRBJ2-1; 11 bases are a match to TRBD2. J gave up 6 bases and V 0 bases, and 16 bases lay outside the gene matches. Per germline, CDR1 DFQATT and CDR2 SNEGSKA (reference sequence). The CDR3 spans 19 residues. Here the CDR3 reads CSARDLLASGRSVGNEQFF. In DNA, the CDR3 is TGCAGTGCTAGAGATTTACTTGCTAGCGGGAGGTCTGTCGGCAATGAGCAGTTCTTC.